Listed below are T cell receptor beta chains from one sample, sequenced in a study of cytomegalovirus exposure and HLA in healthy donors. Measured with immunoSEQ multiplex PCR; TCRdb has only the in-frame clones, and not every one. The profile shows tens of thousands of clones, 70% to 80% of them singletons. The sequenced sample consisted of PBMCs. These receptors came from a young man in good health and CMV-seronegative. CDR3s include the opening cysteine and the closing phenylalanine or tryptophan. The order of the fields is D gene, J gene, V gene, clone size, CDR3 DNA, CDR3 protein. The D gene is left open where the match is weak. Not all rows give a size; the values are once, few, many and, for expanded clones, a class.

d_gene: .; j_gene: TRBJ2-2; v_gene: TRBV7-2; abundance: few; CDR3nt: TGTGCCAGCAGCTTAGCGGGCGTCACCGGGGAGCTGTTTTTT; CDR3aa: CASSLAGVTGELFF
d_gene: .; j_gene: TRBJ2-5; v_gene: TRBV5-6; abundance: .; CDR3nt: TGTGCCAGCAGCCCCAGGGGTGCCCAAGAGACCCAGTACTTC; CDR3aa: CASSPRGAQETQYF
d_gene: .; j_gene: TRBJ1-4; v_gene: TRBV28; abundance: .; CDR3nt: TGTGCCAGCAGTTTGGGGGGGGGACCCGCAACTAATGAAAAACTGTTTTTT; CDR3aa: CASSLGGGPATNEKLFF
d_gene: .; j_gene: TRBJ1-1; v_gene: TRBV28; abundance: .; CDR3nt: TGTGCCAGCAGTTTGGCGGGGACTGAAGCTTTCTTT; CDR3aa: CASSLAGTEAFF
d_gene: TRBD1; j_gene: TRBJ1-5; v_gene: TRBV11-2; abundance: .; CDR3nt: TGTGCCAGCAGCTTAACAGGGGGCCAGCCCCAGCATTTT; CDR3aa: CASSLTGGQPQHF
d_gene: .; j_gene: TRBJ1-2; v_gene: TRBV7-8; abundance: .; CDR3nt: TGTGCCAGCAGTCGGGACGGGGAGGGGGGGTATGGCTACACCTTC; CDR3aa: CASSRDGEGGYGYTF
d_gene: .; j_gene: TRBJ2-1; v_gene: TRBV6-6; abundance: few; CDR3nt: TGTGCCAGCAGGGACACCAACAATGAGCAGTTCTTC; CDR3aa: CASRDTNNEQFF
d_gene: .; j_gene: TRBJ2-5; v_gene: TRBV6-5; abundance: .; CDR3nt: TGTGCCAGCAGTCGGGGGTACAAGCGAATGGAGACCCAGTACTTC; CDR3aa: CASSRGYKRMETQYF
d_gene: .; j_gene: TRBJ1-2; v_gene: TRBV15; abundance: .; CDR3nt: TGTGCCACCAGCAGAGATTACGGCAGGGATAACTATGGCTACACCTTC; CDR3aa: CATSRDYGRDNYGYTF
d_gene: TRBD2; j_gene: TRBJ2-7; v_gene: TRBV18; abundance: .; CDR3nt: TGTGCCAGCTCACCACCTAGCGGGAGCTACGAGCAGTACTTC; CDR3aa: CASSPPSGSYEQYF
d_gene: TRBD2; j_gene: TRBJ2-7; v_gene: TRBV7-9; abundance: .; CDR3nt: TGTGCCAGCAGCTCCATGGGGCTAGCGGGGTACGAGCAGTACTTC; CDR3aa: CASSSMGLAGYEQYF
d_gene: .; j_gene: TRBJ2-7; v_gene: TRBV6-5; abundance: .; CDR3nt: TGTGCCAGCAGTTACGGGCCGACCGAGCAGTACTTC; CDR3aa: CASSYGPTEQYF
d_gene: TRBD2; j_gene: TRBJ2-3; v_gene: TRBV6-4; abundance: .; CDR3nt: TGTGCCAGCAGTGAGTTCGACCAGCGGGAGAGGGGTACGCAGTATTTT; CDR3aa: CASSEFDQRERGTQYF
d_gene: .; j_gene: TRBJ2-7; v_gene: TRBV5-1; abundance: .; CDR3nt: TGCGCCAGCAGCTTGGCAGGGGCCCCGAACTCCTACGAGCAGTACTTC; CDR3aa: CASSLAGAPNSYEQYF
d_gene: .; j_gene: TRBJ1-2; v_gene: TRBV13; abundance: .; CDR3nt: TGTGCCAGCAGCTCTTCTCCGGTTGGGTCACTATATGGCTACACCTTC; CDR3aa: CASSSSPVGSLYGYTF
d_gene: TRBD1; j_gene: TRBJ1-4; v_gene: TRBV6-1; abundance: .; CDR3nt: TGTGCCATCCCAAGGGGGACAGGGACCTCCGAAGGGCTGTTTTTT; CDR3aa: CAIPRGTGTSEGLFF